This TCR beta chain was recorded in a study of graft-versus-host responses after intestinal transplantation. Background on the study: Every transplant recipient was induced with anti-thymocyte globulin, then maintained on tacrolimus and steroids for around 3 years. Findings of the study overall: In recipient marrow, GvH clones were found, and some appeared first in ileum or blood.

With regard to this clone: The antigen is undetermined.

The CDR3 covers 15 residues. The ends were cut back, 4 bases at V and 4 bases at J, with 19 bases in the middle. Germline V gene sequence: CDR1 SQVTM, CDR2 ANQGSEA. Sequencing used immunoSEQ multiplex PCR; TCRdb keeps in-frame clones, though not all of them. This sample carries about 25,000 clones, more than 90% of them seen once, and the ten largest clones take under 0.95%. The rearrangement uses TRBV29-1 and TRBJ1-2, with TRBD1 as a possible D gene (6 bases). The clonotype comes from a human patient who received an intestinal transplant, so some T cells may come from the graft donor. This specimen was PBMCs, taken approximately 30 days after intestinal transplant. CDR3 bases: TGCAGCGTTGTGGCGAGACAGGATCTGGGCTATGGCTACACCTTC. It translates to CSVVARQDLGYGYTF.